The clone carrying this T cell receptor beta chain was seen a handful of times. For the second PCR, which ran for roughly 7 to 11 cycles, a sample-barcoded 5' primer and a J-beta primer mix were used. Via MiXCR, TCRdb re-called the 5' RACE reads, giving one row per CDR3 protein. The table lists about 1.7 million distinct CDR3 sequences, under 30% of them singletons. The data stem from a study of blood T cells in healthy people across ages. The wider study: About one barcoded beta molecule per two T cells came from capture by template switching.

Isolated per sample were at least 6 million PBMCs. The CDR3 extends over 18 amino acids. The V gene end was trimmed by 8 bases and the J gene end by 4 bases; junction bases not matched to a gene: 19. Germline V gene lookup returns CDR1 MNHEY and CDR2 SVGEGT. J is TRBJ1-5 and V is TRBV6-2 or TRBV6-3, with TRBD1 matching over 8 bases. Specimen: blood. The sequence derives from a woman in her 30s in good health. Here the CDR3 DNA reads TGTGCCAGCTGCGTAGGGATTGACAGGGGAGGGTTTAATCAGCCCCAGCATTTT. Translating gives CASCVGIDRGGFNQPQHF.